Each of the 19 T cell receptor beta chains below was sequenced from the same sample in a study of T cell responses to AZD1222 COVID-19 vaccine. Assay: immunoSEQ multiplex PCR; the TCRdb copy retains only in-frame clones and omits some. This sample has approximately 130,000 clones, with roughly 93% found just once. The sequencing here drew on peripheral blood, taken on day 0 of AZD1222 vaccination. These receptor sequences come from an adult in good health.

The J gene is TRBJ2-3, the V gene TRBV6-5, with TRBD1 matching 8 bases. Germline CDR1 and CDR2: MNHEY and SVGAGI. The CDR3 runs 15 residues. V gave up 6 bases and J gave up 1 base; unmatched junction bases: 6. Written as DNA, the CDR3 is TGTGCCAGCAGGACACCGGGACAGGGCACAGATACGCAGTATTTT. Encoded protein: CASRTPGQGTDTQYF.

V gene TRBV6-5 combines with J gene TRBJ1-2, with D possibly being TRBD1 (5 bases). Germline loops: CDR1 MNHEY, CDR2 SVGAGI. CDR3 size: 12 residues. V was cut by 4 bases and J by 6 bases, with 9 bases left in between. The CDR3 spells CASSFGQDGYTF. Here the CDR3 DNA reads TGTGCCAGCAGTTTCGGACAAGATGGCTACACCTTC.

The CDR3 reads CASSYPLGTGISRDYTQYF. The CDR3 region has the DNA TGTGCCAGCAGTTACCCGTTGGGGACAGGGATATCCCGGGACTATACGCAGTATTTT. The chain employs TRBV28 and TRBJ2-3; 9 nucleotides agree with TRBD1. Per germline, CDR1 MDHEN and CDR2 SYDVKM. With 4 bases clipped from V and 7 bases from J, the junction kept 21 bases outside the gene matches. This CDR3 comprises 19 residues.

This rearrangement joins TRBV7-9 to TRBJ2-7; D perhaps matches TRBD1 (7 bases). The length of the CDR3 is 17 residues. CDR1 and CDR2 from the germline V gene are SEHNR and FQNEAQ (reference sequence). Trimming cost V 4 bases and J 5 bases, with 24 bases left between them. CDR3 residues: CASSSDRDPTSIHEQYF. CDR3 in DNA: TGTGCCAGCAGCTCCGACAGGGACCCGACTAGTATCCACGAGCAGTACTTC.

The chain has TRBV9 and TRBJ2-5; tentatively, D is TRBD2 (5 bases). CDR3 length: 15 amino acids. Trimming left V 4 bases short and J 2 bases short, with 15 bases between. Germline CDR1 SGDLS, CDR2 YYNGEE. CDR3 bases: TGTGCCAGCAGCCCACGGGGAGCGGTACAAGAGACCCAGTACTTC. Its translation is CASSPRGAVQETQYF.

The rearrangement links TRBV28 to TRBJ2-3; D is undetermined. This CDR3 is built from 11 residues. The V gene's germline CDR1 is MDHEN and CDR2 SYDVKM. V lost 5 bases, J lost 7 bases, and 7 bases lay in between. The CDR3 loop reads CASSALYTQYF. As DNA, the CDR3 is TGTGCCAGCAGTGCCCTTTATACGCAGTATTTT.

V and J are TRBV6-2 or TRBV6-3 and TRBJ2-1; 7 bases match TRBD2. The CDR3 is made up of 15 amino acids. V was pared by 2 bases and J by 9 bases, with 10 bases of the junction left unmatched. Germline values: CDR1 MNHEY, CDR2 SVGEGT. The CDR3 sequence is CASSYGAGVRVEQFF. The DNA of the CDR3 is TGTGCCAGCAGTTACGGTGCGGGAGTTAGGGTTGAGCAGTTCTTC.

J is TRBJ1-5 and V is TRBV19; D call uncertain. V was trimmed by 4 bases and J by 3 bases, leaving 13 bases between them. In germline, CDR1 is LNHDA, CDR2 SQIVND (reference sequence). This CDR3 is 15 amino acids long. CDR3 DNA sequence: TGTGCCAGTAGTACCCTAGTGGGCTTCAATCAGCCCCAGCATTTT. Translated: CASSTLVGFNQPQHF.

V usage is TRBV28 and J usage is TRBJ2-2; D ambiguous. Trimming stripped 6 bases from V and 4 bases from J, with 9 bases between. The CDR3 loop spans 13 amino acids. Germline-derived CDR1 and CDR2 are MDHEN and SYDVKM. CDR3 in DNA: TGTGCCAGCAGGAGGCAACCCACCGGGGAGCTGTTTTTT. Amino acids: CASRRQPTGELFF.

This sequence joins TRBV2 and TRBJ1-1; maybe TRBD1 (5 bases). CDR3 length equals 12 residues. From germline, CDR1 is SNHLY and CDR2 FYNNEI. With 10 bases removed from V and 5 bases from J, the gap between germline ends came to 14 bases. The CDR3 DNA reads TGTGCCACCATACGGGGGGGGACTGAAGCTTTCTTT. It encodes CATIRGGTEAFF. The full variable domain, in which reference TRBV2 and TRBJ1-1 provide the parts outside the CDR3, is EPEVTQTPSHQVTQMGQEVILRCVPISNHLYFYWYRQILGQKVEFLVSFYNNEISEKSEIFDDQFSVERPDGSNFTLKIRSTKLEDSAMYFCATIRGGTEAFFGQGTRLTVV.

The chain uses TRBV5-5 and TRBJ2-7, with TRBD1 matching over 10 bases. The germline V gene has CDR1 SGHKS and CDR2 YYEKEE (reference sequence). Unmatched junction bases numbered 2, after V lost 2 bases and J lost 3 bases. This CDR3 region has 14 residues. The CDR3 loop is CASSFGDRGYEQYF. CDR3 sequence (DNA): TGTGCCAGCAGCTTTGGGGACAGGGGCTACGAGCAGTACTTC.

The CDR3 loop reads CASSQGVRLSTDTQYF. In DNA form, the CDR3 reads TGCGCCAGCAGCCAAGGGGTGAGGCTTAGCACAGATACGCAGTATTTT. V usage is TRBV4-1 and J usage is TRBJ2-3; no clear D. The germline V gene encodes CDR1 MGHRA and CDR2 YSYEKL. Trimming removed 1 base at V and 0 bases at J, with 11 bases between. The CDR3 is 16 amino acids.

DNA for the CDR3: TGTGCCAGCAGTCCGATGTCCCGGGACAGGGATCAGCCCCAGCATTTT. It codes for CASSPMSRDRDQPQHF. The chain has TRBV28 and TRBJ1-5, with 9 nucleotides matching TRBD1. Germline V gene data show CDR1 as MDHEN and CDR2 as SYDVKM. V lost 5 bases to trimming and J lost 5 bases; unmatched junction nucleotides: 10. The CDR3 has 16 residues.

The chain combines TRBV14 with TRBJ1-2, with 9 bases aligning to TRBD1. The CDR3 runs to 15 residues. In germline, CDR1 is SGHDN, CDR2 FVKESK. V was pared by 4 bases and J by 0 bases, with 3 bases of the junction left unmatched. DNA of the CDR3: TGTGCCAGCAGCCGGGACAGGGTATCTAACTATGGCTACACCTTC. Translated, it gives CASSRDRVSNYGYTF.

The chain is built from TRBV24-1 and TRBJ2-1; D may correspond to TRBD1 or TRBD2 (5 bases each). The length of the CDR3 is 18 residues. The germline V gene has CDR1 KGHDR and CDR2 SFDVKD. Trimming left V 1 base short and J 6 bases short, with 21 bases between. The CDR3 coding sequence is TGTGCCACCAGTGATTTCGCCCGGGCAGCGGACACACGCAATGAGCAGTTCTTC. Its translation is CATSDFARAADTRNEQFF.

The genes are TRBV9 and TRBJ2-3; 7 nucleotides agree with TRBD2. J was trimmed by 4 bases and V by 3 bases; bases with no gene match: 8. This CDR3 has 15 amino acids. CDR1 SGDLS and CDR2 YYNGEE come from the germline V gene. CDR3 DNA sequence: TGTGCCAGCAGCGCTGGGGGGAGGGGCCCAGATACGCAGTATTTT. Amino acid sequence: CASSAGGRGPDTQYF.

This CDR3 reads CASSPGQRANYGYTF. Written as DNA, the CDR3 is TGTGCCAGCAGCCCGGGGCAGCGAGCTAACTATGGCTACACCTTC. This chain connects TRBV28 to TRBJ1-2, with a possible D match to TRBD1 (5 bases). The germline gives CDR1 MDHEN, CDR2 SYDVKM. The CDR3 totals 15 residues. Trimming took 6 bases from V and 0 from J, leaving 14 bases between them.

V gene TRBV30 combines with J gene TRBJ2-2; a weak D match, TRBD1 (5 bases). Trimming stripped 3 bases from V and 6 bases from J, with 14 bases between. The CDR3 spans 14 residues. CDR1 and CDR2 (germline): GTSNPN, SVGIG (reference sequence). This CDR3 reads CAWRYGRVAGELFF. Here the CDR3 DNA reads TGTGCCTGGAGATATGGCAGGGTAGCCGGGGAGCTGTTTTTT. Looking up the rest from reference TRBV30 and TRBJ2-2 gives the full variable domain: SQTIHQWPATLVQPVGSPLSLECTVEGTSNPNLYWYRQAAGRGLQLLFYSVGIGQISSEVPQNLSASRPQDRQFILSSKKLLLSDSGFYLCAWRYGRVAGELFFGEGSRLTVL.

This chain joins TRBV12-3 or TRBV12-4 and TRBJ1-5; D gene uncertain. The CDR3 runs 13 residues. V gave up 3 bases and J gave up 4 bases, with 7 bases separating them. The CDR3 is CASSLARNQPQHF. In nucleotides, the CDR3 is TGTGCCAGCAGTTTGGCAAGGAATCAGCCCCAGCATTTT.